This TCR beta chain appears in the sequencing data of a study of early T cells in non-severe SARS-CoV-2 infection. TCRdb independently ran MiXCR on the 5' RACE reads; one entry per CDR3 protein. The table shows tens of thousands of distinct CDR3 sequences, with 16% occurring only once. This clonotype came up many times. The clonotype comes from an adult who was a healthcare worker with PCR-confirmed SARS-CoV-2 infection or an uninfected control (not recorded which). The material sequenced was whole blood, taken at baseline.

The CDR3 bases are TGTGCCAGCAGTCCCTCCCCAGGGAGGACTGAAGCTTTCTTT. Translated, it gives CASSPSPGRTEAFF. The V gene is TRBV12-3 or TRBV12-4, the J gene TRBJ1-1; TRBD1 is a possible D gene (5 bases). The CDR3 contains 14 residues. Trimming pared 5 bases from V and 5 bases from J, leaving 15 bases between.